The T cell receptor (beta chain) under discussion was sequenced for a study of cytomegalovirus exposure and HLA in healthy donors. Study at large: Unique TCR beta sequences numbering approximately 120 million came from 150 million to 200 million T cells in an earlier analysis.

Study findings and constraints: There were reportedly fewer N-insertions in an Asian-associated ancestry cluster than the approximately 670-donor mean, in a later analysis. Available immune exposure information was restricted to CMV serostatus only. Some public TCRs appeared in many individuals, while most sequences were rare.

In regard to this clone: Its antigen is unidentified.

The PCR ran on 60 Vbeta and 13 Jbeta primers. The repertoire was sequenced with immunoSEQ multiplex PCR; TCRdb's copy has only in-frame clones and lacks some. The data show around 130,000 clones, 70% to 85% seen once. The CDR3 is made up of 13 amino acids. The V end was cut by 7 bases, the J end by 4 bases, with 13 bases between. Germline CDR1 is KGHSH and CDR2 is LQKENI. This chain joins TRBV18 and TRBJ1-1; D remains ambiguous. The sample comprised PBMCs. This sequence was found in a man between 18 and 35 years old in good health and CMV-seropositive. The CDR3 loop is CASLPTLSTEAFF. CDR3 in DNA: TGTGCCAGCTTACCCACGCTCAGCACTGAAGCTTTCTTT.